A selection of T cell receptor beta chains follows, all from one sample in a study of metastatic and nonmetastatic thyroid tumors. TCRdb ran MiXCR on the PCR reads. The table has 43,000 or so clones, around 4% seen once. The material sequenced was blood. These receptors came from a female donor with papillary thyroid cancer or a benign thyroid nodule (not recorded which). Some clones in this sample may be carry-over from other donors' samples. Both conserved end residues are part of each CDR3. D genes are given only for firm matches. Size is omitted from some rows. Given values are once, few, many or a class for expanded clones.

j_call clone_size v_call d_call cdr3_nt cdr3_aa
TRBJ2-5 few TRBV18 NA TGTGCCAGCTCATTAGGACATTCAGGGGAGACCCAGTACTTC CASSLGHSGETQYF
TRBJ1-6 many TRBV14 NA TGTGCCAGTTGCTCGGCGCATTATAATTCACCCCTCCACTTT CASCSAHYNSPLHF
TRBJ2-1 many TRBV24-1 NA TGTGCCACCAGTGATGACACTTACAATGAGCAGTTCTTC CATSDDTYNEQFF
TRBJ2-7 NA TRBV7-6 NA TGTGCCAGCAGCCGAACTAGAGGGGGGTACTACGAGCAGTACTTC CASSRTRGGYYEQYF
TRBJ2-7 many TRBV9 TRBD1 TGTGCCAGCAGCATCCGGGGTGAGGGGACAGGCTCCTACGAGCAGTACTTC CASSIRGEGTGSYEQYF
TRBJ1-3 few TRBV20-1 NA TGCAGTGCCCGGGAGTCGGGGAACACCATATATTTT CSARESGNTIYF
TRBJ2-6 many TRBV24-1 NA TGTGCCACCAGTGCCGACGCTGGCATCTCTGGGGCCAACGTCCTGACTTTC CATSADAGISGANVLTF
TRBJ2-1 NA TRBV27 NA TGTGCCAGCAGTTTGATAGGGAGCTACTACAATGAGCAGTTCTTC CASSLIGSYYNEQFF
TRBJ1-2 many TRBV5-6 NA TGTGCCAGCAGCTTGCATGGGGACGCCTTAAGTTACTATGGCTACACCTTC CASSLHGDALSYYGYTF
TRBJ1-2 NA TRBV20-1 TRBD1 TGCAGTGCTAGAGGGGGACAGGCTAACTATGGCTACACCTTC CSARGGQANYGYTF
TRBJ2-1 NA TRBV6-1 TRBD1 TGTGCCAGCAGTCCGACAGGGGGCATTTACAATGAGCAGTCCTTC CASSPTGGIYNEQSF
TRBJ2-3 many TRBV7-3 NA TGTGCCAGCAGCTTACGGGCGGTTCCCCCACGAGATACGCAGTATTTT CASSLRAVPPRDTQYF
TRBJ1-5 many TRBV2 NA TGTGCCAGCAATAGGGACGATAGCAATCAGCCCCAGCATTTT CASNRDDSNQPQHF
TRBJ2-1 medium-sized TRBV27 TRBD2 TGTGCCAGCAGTGAATCTAGCGGAGGTGATAATGAGCAGTTCTTC CASSESSGGDNEQFF
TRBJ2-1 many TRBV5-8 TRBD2 TGTGCCAGCAGCTTGGTGATAGCGGGAGGTCTCAATGAGCAGTTCTTC CASSLVIAGGLNEQFF
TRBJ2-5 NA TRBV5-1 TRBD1 TGCGCCAGCGAAATCGGGGACAGGGGGCGAGGAGAGACCCAGTACTTC CASEIGDRGRGETQYF
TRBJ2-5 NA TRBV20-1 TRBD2 TGCAGTGCTAGACTAGCGGGGGCGTTGTACCAAGAGACCCAGTACTTC CSARLAGALYQETQYF
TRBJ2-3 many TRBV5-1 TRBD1 TGCGCCAGCAGCATCGGGACAGGCAGCACAGATACGCAGTATTTT CASSIGTGSTDTQYF
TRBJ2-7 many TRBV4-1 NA TGCGCCAGCAGCCCTACTGAACCCAGCTACGAGCAGTACTTC CASSPTEPSYEQYF
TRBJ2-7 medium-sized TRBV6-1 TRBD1 TGTGCCAGCAGCAACACAGGGGACTACGAGCAGTACTTC CASSNTGDYEQYF